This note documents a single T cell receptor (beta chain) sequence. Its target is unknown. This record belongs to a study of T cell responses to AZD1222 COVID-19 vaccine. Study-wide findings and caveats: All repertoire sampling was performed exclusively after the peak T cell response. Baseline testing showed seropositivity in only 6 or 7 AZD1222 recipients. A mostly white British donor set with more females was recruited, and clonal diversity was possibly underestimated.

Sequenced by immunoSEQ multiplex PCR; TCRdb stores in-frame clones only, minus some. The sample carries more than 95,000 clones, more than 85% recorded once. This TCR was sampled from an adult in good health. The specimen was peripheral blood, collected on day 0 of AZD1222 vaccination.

CDR3 region: CAFGTSGSGRGGEQFF. The CDR3 coding sequence is TGTGCCTTTGGGACCAGCGGGAGTGGGAGAGGGGGTGAGCAGTTCTTC. The genes are TRBV28 and TRBJ2-1; 8 bases match TRBD2. From germline, CDR1 is MDHEN and CDR2 SYDVKM. The CDR3 consists of 16 residues. V shed 11 bases, J shed 9 bases, and the junction held 21 bases outside the gene matches.